The present T cell receptor (beta chain) was sequenced within a study of cytomegalovirus exposure and HLA in healthy donors (dated by TCRdb to 2016 to 2017). With respect to the entire study: An earlier analysis of approximately 640 of the donors reported more than 250 Gb of sequence data and 100 million to 140 million unique TCR beta sequences from about 200 million T cells. Alongside the repertoire data, information on donor age, sex, ethnicity and CMV serostatus was compiled. The study aimed to test whether signatures of past pathogen exposure could be identified by cataloging public T cell receptors. Among the 398 genotyped donors, around 79% belonged to the genetic ancestry cluster associated with self-reported Caucasian donors. An early release covering approximately 600 HLA-typed donors comprised approximately 290 gigabases of sequencing data and around 86 million unique TCR sequences. About five DR-DQ haplotypes were handled as single units for association and clustering because linkage in the cohort was strong. Every repertoire in the discovery cohort had been generated on one and the same sequencing platform. In addition to the first cohort of 666 subjects, a separate validation cohort of 120 different subjects was used. The number of typed donors differed by locus: about 629-630 for A, B, C, DRB1 and DQB1; 500 to 550 for DQA1; about 600 for DPA1; and approximately 450 for DPB1. Both class I and class II loci were covered by HLA typing, at four-digit resolution. The T cell repertoires of under 700 subjects were profiled by immunosequencing and related to cytomegalovirus serostatus. To predict cytomegalovirus infection status, the study combined high-throughput TCR immunosequencing, statistical association of individual TCRs with disease status, and machine learning. Among about 360 genotyped donors of the cohort, an average of approximately 250,000 unique TCR beta nucleotide sequences were sequenced per donor, roughly 20% of them non-productive. To decide whether each TCR beta V gene segment behaved as functional or pseudogenic, an earlier analysis of several hundred of the donors relied on high-throughput TCR beta sequencing. A later analysis re-analyzed previously published TCR beta repertoires from roughly 690 donors and added high-resolution HLA genotyping to study TCR occurrence patterns. Rather than using new phenotypic data, the later analysis identified candidate immune exposures from TCR beta sequences and from how often those sequences occurred across donors. In a later genetic analysis, genome-wide SNP genotypes for about 65% of the roughly 700 donors were used, and that subset was treated as a discovery cohort.

Libraries were made using the immunoSEQ multiplex PCR assay. For the multiplex PCR, a mixture combining 60 forward primers for TCR Vbeta segments and 13 reverse primers for TCR Jbeta segments was used. The CDR3 region of rearranged TCR beta genes was amplified from genomic DNA by a multiplex PCR assay. The Illumina HiSeq System was used to sequence the amplified TCR beta libraries as 87-base-pair reads. Under the source paper's analysis protocol: A later analysis counted about 76 million unique TCR beta chains across the 550 to 750 repertoires, and roughly 11 million of these chains were shared by at least two donors. To remove PCR and sequencing errors, raw reads were error-corrected and collapsed into unique sequences using a nearest-neighbor algorithm that merged closely related sequences. To assign V, D and J gene segments, CDR3 sequences were aligned to IMGT reference sequences. Each retained sequence needed at least a six-nucleotide match to both a V gene segment and a J gene segment. A rearrangement was called productive if the CDR3 had no stop codons and remained in frame with V and J, and every other rearrangement was called non-productive. Following IMGT convention, CDR3 was defined as the stretch from the second conserved V-encoded cysteine up to the conserved J-encoded phenylalanine. The earlier analysis of 500 to 600 of the donors excluded sequences that lacked an unambiguous match to a single V gene segment. An earlier analysis of approximately 590 of the donors called V segments functional above 56.7% productive rearrangements and segregating when the between-donor standard deviation exceeded 5%. A statistical classification framework was developed to diagnose cytomegalovirus status using the catalog of TCR beta chain sequences. In a later analysis, TCR nucleotide sequences were compared against IMGT/GENE-DB human TR gene sequences so that V and J genes could be assigned. The TCRdist pipeline was used in a later analysis to assign CDR3 sequences and most-parsimonious VDJ recombination scenarios. In a later analysis, each TCR beta chain was defined by its CDR3 amino acid sequence together with its V-gene family, and reads without a unique V-gene family were excluded. A later analysis removed roughly 590 highly shared, low-generation-probability nucleotide sequences to deal with suspected cross-contamination and a sequencing artifact. A later analysis calculated a clonal expansion index for each public chain from normalized within-repertoire ranks of inferred template counts. Generation probabilities in a later analysis came from a VDJ recombination model fitted to out-of-frame rearrangements, and those results were checked against IGoR. In a later analysis, hypergeometric tests were used to score TCR-TCR, TCR-HLA and TCR-CMV co-occurrence, with a repertoire-size bias correction applied to TCR pairs. False discovery rates were estimated in a later analysis by permuting HLA or CMV assignments 20 times. In a later analysis, co-occurring TCRs were grouped using DBSCAN, and TCRdist sequence similarity was added for clustering within HLA-allele-positive subsets. For co-occurrence clustering, repertoires with fewer than 30,000 or more than 120,000 public chains were excluded, along with roughly 5 repertoires with anomalous nucleotide sharing. This is the immuneACCESS table as TCRdb keeps it, with only in-frame sequences that have V and J called. A part of the clones is gone; compared with another copy, unresolved V genes explain less than half, and the rest is unexplained. Clone size and the V and J calls come from that table; the DNA yielded D and trimming. This sample comprises roughly 180,000 clones, approximately 85% of them detected only once. The ten most abundant clones make up around 1.6% of the sample.

Points on this clone: Its antigen is still unknown. No base quality values were provided; no much bigger clone lies one nucleotide off.

Summary of the overall study and its limitations: In a later analysis, several top co-occurrence clusters were reported to appear linked to parvovirus B19, influenza, CMV and Epstein-Barr virus. The authors suggested that the approach could potentially be extended to other disease states and immunological phenotypes. In a later genetic analysis, fewer N-insertions in productive TCRs were reported among donors in an Asian-associated ancestry cluster than the approximately 670-donor mean. In a later analysis, 16,951 TCR beta sequences were associated with specific HLA alleles at a false discovery rate of 0.05. Strong co-occurrence of HLA alleles, especially DR and DQ, made assigning TCR associations to individual alleles difficult. The only immune exposure information available for the cohort was CMV serostatus. HLA typing was unavailable for some donors at each locus, so association tests used only the typed subset. Compared with equally common non-associated chains, HLA-associated TCR beta chains in a later analysis were more clonally expanded and had lower generation probabilities. Presence/absence analyses assumed roughly uniform sequencing depth across donors, an assumption that may not hold. Linkage disequilibrium might explain the correlated functional status among segregating V segments, but an unknown experimental factor could not be ruled out. The classifier was reported to diagnose cytomegalovirus status with high specificity and sensitivity in both the original and validation cohorts. A later genetic analysis associated a missense DCLRE1C variant with V-gene and J-gene trimming of TCR beta chains, and an independent cohort replicated the association. This cohort had only TCR beta chains sequenced, and the lack of alpha or paired-chain data limited which features could be detected. A further reported finding was that TCR beta sequences accurately predicted the HLA-A and HLA-B alleles for most subjects in the first cohort. In vitro tests confirmed that three of the cytomegalovirus-associated TCR beta chains recognize cytomegalovirus antigens. The study gave a list of 150 to 200 TCR beta chains associated with cytomegalovirus. In an earlier analysis of about 550 of the donors, most TCR beta V segments were observed in productive rearrangements about 87% or about 30% of the time, broadly matching IMGT annotations. The sequencing pipeline was judged likely to have produced a cluster of highly shared sequence variants as a technical artifact. While some public TCRs were present in many individuals, most TCR sequences turned up only very rarely across donors. A later analysis found that TCR association rates varied across HLA loci, with DRB1 alleles showing the most associated TCRs and HLA-C alleles the fewest. Over 15 rarely observed V segments, including chromosome 9 orphons, were excluded from the earlier analysis of some 590 of the donors because counts were too low. According to a later analysis, most CMV-associated TCR beta chains appeared to be HLA-restricted, and the HLA associations seemed to be driven largely by CMV exposure.

The cohort comprised 670 or so healthy bone marrow donors. Cohort members were all nominally healthy when sampled, although unrecorded immune exposures were likely present. The donor was CMV seropositive and was included in the group of some 290 seropositive cohort members. A peripheral blood sample was collected from each donor, and TCR beta sequencing was performed on peripheral blood mononuclear cells. Genomic DNA was extracted from the blood cell samples with the Qiagen DNeasy Blood Extraction Kit. The sequence came from a girl aged 10 to 17 in good health and CMV-seropositive. The sequencing input was PBMCs.

The DNA sequence is as follows: TGCGCCAGCAGCCAAGGCGATCTGGCAGTTACACTATATAGCAATCAGCCCCAGCATTTT. It specifies CASSQGDLAVTLYSNQPQHF. The chain couples TRBV4-3 to TRBJ1-5; the D gene lacks a confident call. From the germline V gene, CDR1 is LGHNA and CDR2 is YSLEER. The CDR3, from cysteine to phenylalanine, totals 20 residues. The sequence is cut down to CDR3 DNA, 60 bases in frame from base 1. Between the V and J ends, shortened by 1 base and 0 bases respectively, the junction contains 22 bases.